Shown below are 13 T cell receptor beta chains from a single sample sequenced in a study of CD8+ T cells in alopecia areata. Sequencing templates came from extracted RNA that was reverse transcribed into cDNA. Clones were sequenced by immunoSEQ multiplex PCR, and TCRdb holds only the in-frame ones, with some missing. The profile shows roughly 220,000 clones, around 66% of them singletons. Treatment of the sample: oral pan-JAK inhibitor, 5-10 mg twice daily. The starting material was CD4+ T cells sorted from blood, obtained at week 44, from a patient treated with tofacitinib. These receptors were taken from a human donor with alopecia areata.

This clone was observed a few times. In nucleotides, the CDR3 is TGTGCCAGCAGTCCTGGACGGAACAGCATCGCAGATACGCAGTATTTT. It encodes CASSPGRNSIADTQYF. The chain uses TRBV28 and TRBJ2-3; unclear D gene. V was trimmed by 5 bases and J by 4 bases, leaving 19 bases between them. This CDR3 has 16 residues. In germline, CDR1 is MDHEN, CDR2 SYDVKM.

The chain has TRBV27 and TRBJ1-2; no definite D call. From germline, CDR1 is MNHEY and CDR2 SMNVEV (reference sequence). V was trimmed by 6 bases and J by 4 bases, leaving 15 bases between them. The CDR3 covers 14 residues. CDR3 region: CASRELGRSYGYTF. Written as DNA, the CDR3 is TGTGCCAGCAGGGAGCTGGGTCGAAGCTATGGCTACACCTTC.

There are many counts of this clone. The chain uses TRBV19 and TRBJ1-5, with 8 nucleotides matching TRBD1. V dropped 6 bases and J dropped 2; count of bases not matched to a gene: 3. This CDR3 spans 14 amino acids. Germline V lookup: CDR1 LNHDA, CDR2 SQIVND (reference sequence). The CDR3 nucleotides read TGTGCCAGTAGCCCGGGACAGGGCAATCAGCCCCAGCATTTT. Its protein product is CASSPGQGNQPQHF. The full variable domain, in which reference TRBV19 and TRBJ1-5 provide the parts outside the CDR3, is DGGITQSPKYLFRKEGQNVTLSCEQNLNHDAMYWYRQDPGQGLRLIYYSQIVNDFQKGDIAEGYSVSREKKESFPLTVTSAQKNPTAFYLCASSPGQGNQPQHFGDGTRLSIL.

This clone was picked up one time. This chain links TRBV11-3 with TRBJ1-2; the D gene is possibly TRBD1 (5 bases). The CDR3 runs 13 residues. Germline CDR1 is SGHNT and CDR2 is YENEEA. V was cut by 1 base and J by 4 bases, with 7 bases left in between. Here the CDR3 DNA reads TGTGCCAGCAGCTTAGGCGGGGGCTATGGCTACACCTTC. This codes for CASSLGGGYGYTF.

This rearrangement joins TRBV4-3 to TRBJ2-5; D unresolved. From germline, CDR1 is LGHNA and CDR2 YSLEER. The germline V and J ends were trimmed by 0 bases and 5 bases, with 7 bases remaining between them. The CDR3 has 13 amino acids. The CDR3 nucleotides are TGCGCCAGCAGCCAAGAGTTGTTTGAGACCCAGTACTTC. Amino acids: CASSQELFETQYF.

This chain uses TRBV30 with TRBJ2-7; the match to TRBD1 covers 7 bases. V was pared by 4 bases and J by 0 bases, with 9 bases of the junction left unmatched. Germline CDR1 is GTSNPN and CDR2 is SVGIG (reference sequence). The CDR3 totals 15 residues. CDR3 loop: CAWTGGIGHSYEQYF. CDR3 nucleotides: TGTGCCTGGACAGGGGGAATAGGTCACTCCTACGAGCAGTACTTC.

The genes are TRBV19 and TRBJ1-1; D gene unclear. V was pared by 5 bases and J by 1 base, with 8 bases between. CDR1 and CDR2 from the germline V gene are LNHDA and SQIVND (reference sequence). This CDR3 comprises 13 residues. The CDR3 DNA reads TGTGCCAGTAGTTTTTACAGGAACACTGAAGCTTTCTTT. Translating it yields CASSFYRNTEAFF.

The chain links TRBV29-1 to TRBJ1-2; no firm D call. CDR1 SQVTM and CDR2 ANQGSEA come from the germline V gene. The CDR3 length is 13 residues. V shed 6 bases and J shed 6 bases, with 17 bases lying between them. The CDR3 is CSVTVEGLNGYTF. The CDR3 coding sequence is TGCAGCGTCACCGTGGAGGGTTTAAATGGCTACACCTTC.

DNA for the CDR3: TGTGCCTGTCCATTGGGGGCAGTTAATGAGCAGTTCTTC. Amino acids: CACPLGAVNEQFF. The genes are TRBV30 and TRBJ2-1; TRBD1 might be the D (6 bases). This CDR3 region has 13 residues. V dropped 6 bases and J dropped 7 bases, with 16 bases sitting between them. CDR1 GTSNPN and CDR2 SVGIG come from the germline V gene (reference sequence).

This chain uses TRBV11-1 with TRBJ2-5; 9 nucleotides line up with TRBD1. This CDR3 spans 13 amino acids. Trimming took 5 bases from V and 6 from J; bases not matched to a gene: 4. Germline V gene sequence: CDR1 SGHAT, CDR2 FQDESV (reference sequence). The CDR3 region has the DNA TGTGCCAGCAGCCAGACAGGGGGGAAGACCCAGTACTTC. This codes for CASSQTGGKTQYF.

This clone occurred a few times. The chain uses TRBV15 and TRBJ2-2, with 8 bases lining up with TRBD1. From germline, CDR1 is LNHNV and CDR2 YYDKDF (reference sequence). The CDR3 covers 14 residues. The V segment lost 7 bases and the J segment 7 bases; nucleotides outside the gene matches: 8. As DNA, the CDR3 is TGTGCCACCAACCGGGACAGGTCCGACGGGGAGCTGTTTTTT. Encoded protein: CATNRDRSDGELFF. Full variable domain (missing parts from reference TRBV15 and TRBJ2-2): DAMVIQNPRYQVTQFGKPVTLSCSQTLNHNVMYWYQQKSSQAPKLLFHYYDKDFNNEADTPDNFQSRRPNTSFCFLDIRSPGLGDTAMYLCATNRDRSDGELFFGEGSRLTVL.

This clone was seen repeatedly, ten times or more. The V gene is TRBV2, the J gene TRBJ2-3; the D is unclear. Germline V lookup: CDR1 SNHLY, CDR2 FYNNEI. This CDR3 region has 14 residues. Trimming removed 4 bases at V and 1 base at J, with 9 bases between. The DNA of the CDR3 is TGTGCCAGCAGTGGGGAAGGAGGCACAGATACGCAGTATTTT. Protein product: CASSGEGGTDTQYF.

This clone was seen a few times. The chain combines TRBV19 with TRBJ2-7, with 7 bases identical to TRBD2. J lost 4 bases, V lost 3 bases, and 9 bases had no gene match. CDR1 is LNHDA and CDR2 is SQIVND in the germline V gene (reference sequence). This CDR3 region has 15 residues. The CDR3 spells CASSMAAGETYEQYF. CDR3 nucleotide sequence: TGTGCCAGTAGTATGGCCGCGGGGGAAACTTACGAGCAGTACTTC.